The sequence of this T cell receptor (beta chain) was determined in a study of T cell changes during pregnancy in multiple sclerosis. The repertoire was sequenced with immunoSEQ multiplex PCR; TCRdb's copy has only in-frame clones and lacks some. Of 35,000 to 45,000 clones listed, 85% to 95% are singletons. V shed 1 base and J shed 6 bases, with 4 bases lying between them. This CDR3 is built from 11 residues. The germline V gene has CDR1 SQVTM and CDR2 ANQGSEA. This clone was picked up one time. V gene TRBV29-1 combines with J gene TRBJ1-5; D is uncertain. The sequencing sample was made of peripheral blood. The sequence derives from a female donor with multiple sclerosis, enrolled in a pregnancy study. CDR3 nucleotide sequence: TGCAGCGTTGAAGGGGGTCAGCCCCAGCATTTT. Amino acid sequence: CSVEGGQPQHF.